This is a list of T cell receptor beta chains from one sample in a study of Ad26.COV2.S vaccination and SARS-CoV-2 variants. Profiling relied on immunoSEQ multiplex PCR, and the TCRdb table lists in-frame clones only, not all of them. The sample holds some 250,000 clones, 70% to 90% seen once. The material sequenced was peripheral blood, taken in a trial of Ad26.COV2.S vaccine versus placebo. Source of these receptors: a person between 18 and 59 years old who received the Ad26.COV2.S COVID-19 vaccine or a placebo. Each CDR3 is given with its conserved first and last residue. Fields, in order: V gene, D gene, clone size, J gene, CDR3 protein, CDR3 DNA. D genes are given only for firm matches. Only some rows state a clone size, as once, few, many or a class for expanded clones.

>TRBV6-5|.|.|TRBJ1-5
CASSYGSNQPQHF
TGTGCCAGCAGTTATGGTAGCAATCAGCCCCAGCATTTT
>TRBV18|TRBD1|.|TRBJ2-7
CASRGQGYYEQYF
TGTGCCAGCCGGGGACAGGGATACTACGAGCAGTACTTC
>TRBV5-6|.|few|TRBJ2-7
CASSLTGIYEQYF
TGTGCCAGCAGCTTGACAGGAATCTACGAGCAGTACTTC
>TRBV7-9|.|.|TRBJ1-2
CASSPGPRGSDGYTF
TGTGCCAGCAGCCCAGGGCCTCGAGGATCCGATGGCTACACCTTC
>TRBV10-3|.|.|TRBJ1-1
CAISEIIYTEAFF
TGTGCCATCAGTGAGATCATTTACACTGAAGCTTTCTTT
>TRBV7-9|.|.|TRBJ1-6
CASSSRSEDASSYNSPLHF
TGTGCCAGCAGCTCCCGTTCGGAGGACGCGAGCTCCTATAATTCACCCCTCCACTTT
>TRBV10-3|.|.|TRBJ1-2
CAISESRGYGYTF
TGTGCCATCAGTGAGAGTAGGGGATATGGCTACACCTTC
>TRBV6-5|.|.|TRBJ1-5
CASSPDGTNQPQHF
TGTGCCAGCAGCCCCGACGGAACCAATCAGCCCCAGCATTTT
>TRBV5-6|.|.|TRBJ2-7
CASSFLKAKSYEQYF
TGTGCCAGCAGCTTCCTGAAGGCGAAGTCCTACGAGCAGTACTTC
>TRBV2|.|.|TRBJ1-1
CATSGLPNTEAFF
TGTGCCACCTCCGGACTGCCAAACACTGAAGCTTTCTTT
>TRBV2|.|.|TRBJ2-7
CASSDRGYEQYF
TGTGCCAGCAGTGATCGGGGCTACGAGCAGTACTTC
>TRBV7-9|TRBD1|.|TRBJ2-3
CASSLAIGQGTDTQYF
TGTGCCAGCAGCTTAGCAATAGGACAGGGCACAGATACGCAGTATTTT
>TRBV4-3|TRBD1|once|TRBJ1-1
CASSRGQGETEAFF
TGCGCCAGCAGCCGCGGACAGGGGGAGACTGAAGCTTTCTTT
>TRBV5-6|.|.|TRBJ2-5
CASSLPAGMETQYF
TGTGCCAGCAGCCTGCCGGCGGGAATGGAGACCCAGTACTTC
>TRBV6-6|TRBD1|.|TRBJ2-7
CASSPGQGAGSYEQYF
TGTGCCAGCAGCCCGGGACAGGGGGCGGGGTCCTACGAGCAGTACTTC
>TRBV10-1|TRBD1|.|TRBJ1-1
CASTAPRGLGILNTEAFF
TGCGCCAGCACTGCCCCCAGGGGGCTAGGTATACTGAACACTGAAGCTTTCTTT